Below, one TCR beta chain is given with its context. Its specific antigen is unknown. No clone much larger than this one lies a single base away; base qualities are absent. Genomic DNA was used as template for profiling of TCR beta VDJ combinations and CDR3 sequences. An Illumina HiSeq 2000 was the platform used for TCR repertoire sequencing. The study's processing was this. Repertoire assessment relied on Simpson's diversity index, CDR3 size and DJ length profiles, and TRBV/TRBJ rearrangement plots. The immunodominant clone was defined as the most abundant DNA sequence in deep sequencing data. CDR3 amino acid sequences were checked for sharing across subjects and were also compared against the VDJdb database and published repertoires. TCRdb reprocessed the public reads (quality trimming at Q25 with fastp, clone calling with MiXCR) and kept in-frame beta chains. Duplicate CDR3 protein sequences are folded into a single record with the most common DNA and genes. TCRdb's processing, not the study's, gives the V and J calls here. Here the sample has approximately 250,000 distinct CDR3 sequences; 82% occur a single time. The ten largest clonotypes hold roughly 42% of the sample.

The data derive from a study of CD8+CD57+ T cells in acquired aplastic anemia listed by TCRdb under 2018. Regarding the study in general: Extracted DNA from sorted CD4+ and CD8+ cells averaged about 3 ug, ranging from roughly 0.19 to 27.4 ug. CD8+CD57+ expansion was defined as frequency above the mean frequency observed in healthy subjects.

For CDR1 and CDR2, the germline V gene lists SGDLS and YYNGEE. Between the V and J ends, shortened by 3 bases and 14 bases respectively, the junction contains 23 bases. The CDR3 runs 14 residues from the cysteine to the phenylalanine. This entry keeps only the CDR3 DNA: 42 bases, framed from base 1. Expansion of CD8+CD57+ cells had been shown by flow cytometry in the patients chosen for sequencing. All patients had severe acquired aplastic anemia diagnosed by International Study of Aplastic Anemia and Agranulocytosis and Camitta criteria. Patients had received no therapy at the time of blood sampling. In the study, sorted CD4+ and CD8+ blood T cells from patients with severe aplastic anemia and from healthy subjects underwent deep sequencing of TCR repertoires. Patients were enrolled under clinicaltrials.gov protocols 00001620, 01623167, 00001397, 00071045, 00081523 and 00961064 in the USA. Ficoll-Paque density gradient centrifugation was used to isolate peripheral blood mononuclear cells. Before DNA extraction, CD4+ and CD8+ T cells were sorted with FACS or magnetic beads.

Study-wide findings and limitations: Around 30 CD8+ CDR3 sequences were shared between patients and controls but appeared highly expressed in patients and within their immunodominant clones. Between patients and healthy controls, no significant difference in CD8+ Simpson's diversity was found (P=0.060).

The receptor comes from a human donor with aplastic anemia. The sequence joins TRBV9 to TRBJ2-5; TRBD2 is a weak D gene call, 5 bases matching. The material sequenced was sorted CD4+, CD8+, or CD8+CD57+ T cells (not recorded which) from PBMCs. The CDR3 is CASSGGSEPENFYF. Read as DNA, the sequence is TGTGCCAGCAGCGGAGGGTCAGAGCCGGAGAATTTTTACTTC.